Sequencing of this T cell receptor (beta chain) was carried out in a study of cytomegalovirus exposure and HLA in healthy donors. Germline CDR1 LNHDA, CDR2 SQIVND (reference sequence). V lost 7 bases to trimming and J lost 2 bases, with 16 bases between them. CDR3 length equals 15 residues. The PCR was carried out with 60 Vbeta primers and 13 Jbeta primers. Assay used: immunoSEQ multiplex PCR; TCRdb lists only in-frame clones, some missing. The data show some 180,000 clones, around 80% seen once. This TCR came from a woman between 55 and 75 years old in good health and CMV-seropositive. Sequencing was carried out using PBMCs. The V call is TRBV19, the J call TRBJ2-3, with a possible D match to TRBD2 (5 bases). The DNA of the CDR3 is TGTGCCAGTATTCCCGGAAACCTAGCCACAGATACGCAGTATTTT. As protein: CASIPGNLATDTQYF.